This T cell receptor (beta chain) is drawn from a study of blood T cells in healthy people across ages. In this sample, this clonotype turned up a few times. Its antigen is not known. General study results and limits: There were more naive CD4+ cells and higher diversity in long-lived donors than in aged donors. Expanded clonotype shifts may have been confounded, as the donors had an unknown CMV status.

Trimming removed 3 bases from V and 7 bases from J; junction bases left unmatched: 5. Germline V gene data show CDR1 as SGHTA and CDR2 as FQGNSA. CDR3 length: 14 residues. A J-beta primer mix and a sample-barcoded 5' primer were used in a second PCR of roughly 6 to 11 cycles. TCRdb re-called the 5' RACE reads through MiXCR, storing one row per CDR3 protein. This sample has fewer than 2,000,000 distinct CDR3 sequences, with about 31% found just once. This TCR was sampled from a woman in her 30s in good health. Source material: blood. V usage is TRBV7-2 and J usage is TRBJ1-1; 10 nucleotides align to TRBD1. The CDR3 DNA is TGTGCCAGCAGCTTGTGGGACAGGGGTGGTGAAGCTTTCTTT. Translated, it gives CASSLWDRGGEAFF.